Listed below are T cell receptor beta chains from one sample, sequenced in a study of T cells in narcolepsy. TCRdb's copy holds only in-frame clones and misses some; the assay was immunoSEQ multiplex PCR. Of 30,000 to 40,000 clones in the sample, about four fifths were seen once. The material sequenced was memory (CD45RA-) CD4+ T cells from blood. The receptor set was obtained from a human donor in good health. Both conserved end residues are part of each CDR3. D genes are given only for firm matches. Size values are once, few and many counts, or a class for expanded clones, and some rows have none.

J gene	clone size	V gene	D gene	CDR3 DNA	CDR3 protein
TRBJ2-1	once	TRBV11-2	-	TGTGCCAGCAGCTTAGTGGGGGACAAGTACAATGAGCAGTTCTTC	CASSLVGDKYNEQFF
TRBJ2-5	few	TRBV30	TRBD2	TGTGCCTGGAGTGTAGCGGGGGGAAAAGAGACCCAGTACTTC	CAWSVAGGKETQYF
TRBJ2-3	-	TRBV6-1	-	TGTGCCAGCAGTGAAAGGCTAGTTTTAGATACGCAGTATTTT	CASSERLVLDTQYF
TRBJ2-5	-	TRBV5-4	-	TGTGCCAGCAGCTTGGTCGCGGGGGCCGGGCAAGAGACCCAGTACTTC	CASSLVAGAGQETQYF
TRBJ1-2	-	TRBV7-9	TRBD1	TGTGCCAGCAGCGAAGGGACAGACTATGGCTACACCTTC	CASSEGTDYGYTF
TRBJ1-4	-	TRBV10-2	-	TGCGCCAGCAGTGAGTCGACGGCAGGCACCGCAACTAATGAAAAACTGTTTTTT	CASSESTAGTATNEKLFF
TRBJ2-5	-	TRBV18	-	TGTGCCAGCTCACCACCGAGGACGGGACAAGAGACCCAGTACTTC	CASSPPRTGQETQYF
TRBJ1-1	-	TRBV5-1	-	TGCGCCAGCAGCTTGAAAGGACCAGCGCTGAACACTGAAGCTTTCTTT	CASSLKGPALNTEAFF
TRBJ2-1	-	TRBV19	-	TGTGCCAGTAGTATTTTCAGCGATGATGAGCAGTTCTTC	CASSIFSDDEQFF
TRBJ2-3	-	TRBV5-1	-	TGCGCCAGCAGCTTGGATGGGACTAGCACAGATACGCAGTATTTT	CASSLDGTSTDTQYF
TRBJ2-2	-	TRBV27	TRBD1	TGTGCCAGCAGTACTCGGACAGGGCGAGGGGTTCGGACCGGGGAGCTGTTTTTT	CASSTRTGRGVRTGELFF
TRBJ1-1	-	TRBV6-5	TRBD1	TGTGCCAGCAGTTACAGGACAGGGGAAAAAAGTGTCTTT	CASSYRTGEKSVF
TRBJ2-5	-	TRBV7-2	-	TGTGCCAGCAGCCCTGCCCAGTATAAGGAGACCCAGTACTTC	CASSPAQYKETQYF
TRBJ1-3	-	TRBV7-9	-	TGTGCCAGCAGCTTAGGGGACGTCGGAAACACCATATATTTT	CASSLGDVGNTIYF
TRBJ2-6	once	TRBV30	-	TGTGCCTGGAGCCCCCCCCCTTCTGGGGCCAACGTCCTGACTTTC	CAWSPPPSGANVLTF
TRBJ1-1	few	TRBV9	-	TGTGCCAGCAGCATACAGATGAACACTGAAGCTTTCTTT	CASSIQMNTEAFF
TRBJ2-5	few	TRBV18	TRBD2	TGTGCCAGCTCACCACGCACTAGCGGGCGCGCACAAGAGACCCAGTACTTC	CASSPRTSGRAQETQYF
TRBJ2-3	-	TRBV9	-	TGTGCCAGCAGCCCTCGAACGGCGGATACGCAGTATTTT	CASSPRTADTQYF
TRBJ2-3	once	TRBV30	-	TGTGCCTGGAGTACTCCCCTGGGTACGCAGTATTTT	CAWSTPLGTQYF
TRBJ2-3	-	TRBV9	-	TGTGCCAGCAGCGTAGCCTGGCGCACAGATACGCAGTATTTT	CASSVAWRTDTQYF
TRBJ2-5	-	TRBV7-6	-	TGTGCCAGCAGCTTAGGACCCACATCGAAAGAGACCCAGTACTTC	CASSLGPTSKETQYF
TRBJ1-2	-	TRBV11-3	-	TGTGCCAGCGGATCACAGACAAATGACTACACCTTC	CASGSQTNDYTF
TRBJ1-2	few	TRBV6-1	-	TGTGCCAGCAGATCCCCCGGCAGGGCCCATGGCTACACCTTC	CASRSPGRAHGYTF
TRBJ2-7	-	TRBV6-1	-	TGTGCCAGCAGTGAGCCTTCCGGGTCCGGGTCCTACGAGCAGTACTTC	CASSEPSGSGSYEQYF
TRBJ2-5	-	TRBV7-2	TRBD2	TGTGCCAGCAGCTTACGTTCCGGGAGGAAGACCCAGTACTTC	CASSLRSGRKTQYF
TRBJ2-3	-	TRBV25-1	-	TGTGCCAGCAGGGGCGGGATCCCAGATACGCAGTATTTT	CASRGGIPDTQYF
TRBJ1-1	-	TRBV11-3	-	TGTGCCAGCAGCTTTGGGGGGTCCGACACTGAAGCTTTCTTT	CASSFGGSDTEAFF
TRBJ2-6	-	TRBV12-2	-	TGTGCAAGTCGCTTAGTAGGCCCCTCTGGGGCCAACGTCCTGACTTTC	CASRLVGPSGANVLTF
TRBJ2-7	few	TRBV2	TRBD2	TGTGCCAGCAGTGAGGGGCAGCGGGAGTTATACGAGCAGTACTTC	CASSEGQRELYEQYF
TRBJ2-6	-	TRBV2	-	TGTGCCAGCAGTCGGGAGACAGGCTCTGGGGCCAACGTCCTGACTTTC	CASSRETGSGANVLTF
TRBJ1-2	few	TRBV10-3	-	TGTGCCATCAGTCCCCCCGGTGGGGCAGGGGATGGCTACACCTTC	CAISPPGGAGDGYTF
TRBJ2-1	-	TRBV14	TRBD1	TGTGCCAGCAGCCTACAAGCCGGGACAGGGGTCGATGAGCAGTTCTTC	CASSLQAGTGVDEQFF
TRBJ2-5	-	TRBV29-1	-	TGCAGCGTTGTTCAAGCGATACAAGAGACCCAGTACTTC	CSVVQAIQETQYF
TRBJ2-5	-	TRBV7-9	-	TGTGCCAGCAGGTCCGCCCGGGCGGCAAAAGAGACCCAGTACTTC	CASRSARAAKETQYF
TRBJ2-3	-	TRBV5-1	TRBD1	TGCGCCAGCAGCTTGGAGGGACAGGGACCAGATACGCAGTATTTT	CASSLEGQGPDTQYF
TRBJ2-3	-	TRBV29-1	-	TGCAGCGCCCGAGCGCCACTCGGAGATACGCAGTATTTT	CSARAPLGDTQYF
TRBJ2-7	few	TRBV5-4	TRBD2	TGTGCCACAGGACTAGCGGGAGCGGTGCAGTACTTC	CATGLAGAVQYF